Below are 22 T cell receptor beta chains sequenced from a single sample in a study of T cell responses to AZD1222 COVID-19 vaccine. Profiled with immunoSEQ multiplex PCR; TCRdb holds only in-frame clones, not every one. The table has under 200,000 clones, about 92% seen once. Material: peripheral blood, obtained 28 days after the second AZD1222 dose. All receptors derive from an adult who received the AZD1222 COVID-19 vaccine.

The gene calls are TRBV6-6 and TRBJ1-6; D uncertain. The germline V gene has CDR1 MNHNY and CDR2 SVGAGI (reference sequence). V lost 2 bases and J lost 13, with 12 bases in between. CDR3 length: 13 residues. The CDR3 DNA reads TGTGCCAGCAGTTACCTAGGAGGGAACCCCCTCCACTTT. Protein: CASSYLGGNPLHF.

A single count supports this clone. This sequence joins TRBV5-1 and TRBJ2-3, with D perhaps matching TRBD1 (5 bases). Trimming took off 3 bases at V and 2 bases at J, with 10 bases between the two ends. CDR1 is SGHRS, CDR2 YFSETQ, per germline. The CDR3 consists of 14 residues. The CDR3 DNA is TGCGCCAGCAGCTGGCAGGGTTACACAGATACGCAGTATTTT. Amino acids: CASSWQGYTDTQYF.

The CDR3 spells CASSDGGDSRTNEKLFF. CDR3 DNA: TGTGCCAGCAGTGATGGTGGGGACAGCAGGACTAATGAAAAACTGTTTTTT. This chain connects TRBV25-1 to TRBJ1-4; TRBD1 matches at 7 bases. Unmatched junction bases numbered 9, after V lost 3 bases and J lost 2 bases. Germline V gene sequence: CDR1 MGHDK, CDR2 SYGVNS. The CDR3 is 17 amino acids.

This rearrangement joins TRBV28 to TRBJ1-5; tentatively, D is TRBD1 (6 bases). CDR1 and CDR2 (germline): MDHEN, SYDVKM. The V end lost 6 bases, the J end lost 9 bases, and 18 bases lay between the germline ends. This CDR3 is 14 amino acids long. CDR3 nucleotide sequence: TGTGCCAGCAGGGGGGACAACGGGTGGTCGCCCCAGCATTTT. Protein: CASRGDNGWSPQHF.

V usage is TRBV7-8 and J usage is TRBJ2-3; 9 positions match TRBD1. This CDR3 spans 16 amino acids. Germline loops: CDR1 SGHVS, CDR2 FQNEAQ. V trimming: 4 bases; J trimming: 1 base; junction bases outside the gene matches: 6. CDR3 in amino acids: CASSYSTGGRTDTQYF. The CDR3 DNA reads as TGTGCCAGCAGCTACTCGACAGGGGGACGCACAGATACGCAGTATTTT.

The V and J genes are TRBV28 and TRBJ1-5; TRBD1 is a possible D gene (5 bases). The V and J ends lost 1 base and 1 base respectively, with 11 bases between them. The V gene's germline CDR1 is MDHEN and CDR2 SYDVKM. The CDR3 spans 16 residues. In DNA form, the CDR3 reads TGTGCCAGCAGTTTATTTAATTGGGGGAGCAATCAGCCCCAGCATTTT. It codes for CASSLFNWGSNQPQHF.

V usage is TRBV3-1 (or the pseudogene TRBV3-2) and J usage is TRBJ2-5, with 10 bases fitting TRBD2. This CDR3 has 16 residues. The V and J ends lost 3 bases and 6 bases, in that order; junction bases with no gene match: 10. Germline CDR1 LGHDT, CDR2 YNNKEL (reference sequence). This CDR3 is CASSQKAGGHRKTQYF. CDR3 DNA: TGTGCCAGCAGCCAGAAAGCGGGGGGGCATCGAAAGACCCAGTACTTC.

V usage is TRBV5-1 and J usage is TRBJ1-2; D is uncertain. The V end lost 1 base, the J end lost 3 bases, and 19 bases lay between the germline ends. The CDR3 covers 17 residues. From germline, CDR1 is SGHRS and CDR2 YFSETQ. The CDR3 reads CASSLNFRGAPDYGYTF. As DNA, the CDR3 is TGCGCCAGCAGCTTGAACTTCCGGGGAGCGCCGGACTATGGCTACACCTTC.

This clone has a single count. The chain recombines TRBV9 with TRBJ2-1; unclear D gene. The germline CDR1 and CDR2 sequences are SGDLS and YYNGEE. This CDR3 region has 12 residues. Trimming removed 3 bases from V and 4 bases from J, with 5 bases in between. The CDR3 nucleotides are TGTGCCAGCAGCGGTGGTTACAATGAGCAGTTCTTC. Amino acid sequence: CASSGGYNEQFF.

The genes are TRBV7-2 and TRBJ2-7; D perhaps matches TRBD2 (5 bases). The CDR3 runs to 15 residues. V was pared by 8 bases and J by 4 bases, with 21 bases between. Germline lookup yields CDR1 SGHTA and CDR2 FQGNSA. CDR3: CASGDGAPGLYEQYF. The DNA of the CDR3 is TGTGCCAGCGGGGATGGTGCTCCGGGATTATACGAGCAGTACTTC. Complete variable domain (other parts from reference TRBV7-2 and TRBJ2-7): GAGVSQSPSNKVTEKGKDVELRCDPISGHTALYWYRQSLGQGLEFLIYFQGNSAPDKSGLPSDRFSAERTGGSVSTLTIQRTQQEDSAVYLCASGDGAPGLYEQYFGPGTRLTVT.

The count of this clone is one. The rearrangement uses TRBV10-3 and TRBJ1-1; tentative D call: TRBD1 (5 bases). This CDR3 contains 18 residues. CDR1 and CDR2 (germline): ENHRY, SYGVKD. Trimming left V 2 bases short and J 0 bases short, with 19 bases between. The CDR3 DNA follows: TGTGCCATCAGTGAGCACCCCCAGGGATGGATCGTGAACACTGAAGCTTTCTTT. Its translation is CAISEHPQGWIVNTEAFF.

The rearrangement links TRBV12-3 or TRBV12-4 to TRBJ2-5; no clear D. The V and J ends lost 8 bases and 5 bases respectively, with 15 bases between them. The CDR3 is 13 amino acids. CDR3 protein: CASAKPGAETQYF. CDR3 sequence (DNA): TGTGCCAGCGCGAAACCAGGTGCGGAGACCCAGTACTTC.

Here the CDR3 reads CAISELQGTGNTIYF. Written as DNA, the CDR3 is TGTGCCATCAGTGAGTTACAGGGGACTGGAAACACCATATATTTT. The chain joins TRBV10-3 to TRBJ1-3, with 7 bases fitting TRBD1. This CDR3 has 15 residues. The germline V gene has CDR1 ENHRY and CDR2 SYGVKD. With 1 base clipped from V and 2 bases from J, the junction kept 2 bases outside the gene matches.

The genes are TRBV27 and TRBJ2-4; no clear D gene. V was clipped by 5 bases and J by 0 bases, with 11 bases between them. The germline gives CDR1 MNHEY, CDR2 SMNVEV (reference sequence). The CDR3 has 15 residues. The CDR3 sequence: CASSPYSLAKNIQYF. As DNA, the CDR3 is TGTGCCAGCAGTCCCTATAGTCTAGCCAAAAACATTCAGTACTTC.

Comment on this clone: This specimen includes other DNA sequences encoding the same CDR3. V usage is TRBV19 and J usage is TRBJ1-1; D gene uncertain. CDR1 and CDR2 (germline): LNHDA, SQIVND (reference sequence). Trimming took 4 bases from V and 1 from J, leaving 10 bases between them. CDR3 length: 14 residues. CDR3 in DNA: TGTGCCAGTAGTACCACCGCTCGGAACACTGAAGCTTTCTTT. This gives the protein CASSTTARNTEAFF.

This clone was counted a single time. J is TRBJ2-1 and V is TRBV13; tentatively, D is TRBD1 (6 bases). This CDR3 region has 14 residues. Per germline, CDR1 PRHDT and CDR2 FYEKMQ (reference sequence). Trimming shortened V by 4 bases and J by 2 bases, and 9 bases separated the two germline ends. CDR3 DNA: TGTGCCAGCAGCTCCAGGGGCCCCTACAATGAGCAGTTCTTC. This translates into CASSSRGPYNEQFF.

The chain joins TRBV11-1 to TRBJ2-7; TRBD2 might be the D (6 bases). Germline V CDR1 and CDR2: SGHAT, FQDESV (reference sequence). This CDR3 is built from 13 residues. The ends were cut back, 5 bases at V and 3 bases at J, with 11 bases in the middle. The CDR3 spells CASSPPGDYEQYF. The CDR3 region has the DNA TGTGCCAGCAGCCCACCGGGGGACTACGAGCAGTACTTC.

This clone came up once. This chain connects TRBV4-2 to TRBJ2-1; D not resolved. Trimming took 3 bases from V and 5 from J, leaving 8 bases between them. Germline CDR1 and CDR2: LGHNA and YNFKEQ. The CDR3 runs to 13 residues. The chain's CDR3 is CASSQVRDNEQFF. The CDR3 DNA sequence: TGTGCCAGCAGCCAGGTTCGGGACAATGAGCAGTTCTTC.

The genes are TRBV6-6 and TRBJ2-5; 10 bases fit TRBD2. The CDR3 contains 18 residues. Losses at the gene ends were 5 bases for V and 5 bases for J; bases not matched to a gene: 17. The germline V gene encodes CDR1 MNHNY and CDR2 SVGAGI (reference sequence). The CDR3 here is CASSLHRSSGGAGETQYF. For the CDR3, the DNA is TGTGCCAGCAGTCTCCACCGCTCCAGCGGGGGGGCCGGTGAGACCCAGTACTTC.

The V call is TRBV10-3, the J call TRBJ2-2, with a possible D match to TRBD2 (6 bases). The germline CDR1 and CDR2 sequences are ENHRY and SYGVKD. The CDR3 consists of 17 residues. Trimming left V 7 bases short and J 4 bases short, with 22 bases between. The CDR3 DNA follows: TGTGCCATCATCAGGGAGGTTCGGGGGAGAGGCACCGGGGAGCTGTTTTTT. As protein: CAIIREVRGRGTGELFF.

The table lists this clone with a count of one. V and J are TRBV13 and TRBJ1-4, with no clear D. CDR3 length: 15 residues. CDR1 PRHDT and CDR2 FYEKMQ come from the germline V gene (reference sequence). V was pared by 5 bases and J by 5 bases, with 15 bases between. CDR3 in amino acids: CASSPRTEKNEKLFF. The CDR3 nucleotides are TGTGCCAGCAGCCCCCGGACGGAAAAGAATGAAAAACTGTTTTTT.

To note about this clone: The same CDR3 arises from other DNA sequences in this sample as well. The chain carries TRBV4-1 and TRBJ1-5; D uncertain. The germline CDR1 and CDR2 sequences are MGHRA and YSYEKL. V lost 3 bases and J lost 4, with 4 bases in between. The CDR3 totals 12 residues. The CDR3 nucleotides read TGCGCCAGCAGCCAGCCAAATCAGCCCCAGCATTTT. It is translated as CASSQPNQPQHF.